The 19 T cell receptor beta chains below come from one sample, sequenced in a study of beta chain features in type 1 diabetes. Expressed TCRB transcripts were sequenced after all isolated RNA was converted to cDNA. TCRdb's table, derived via immunoSEQ multiplex PCR, lists solely in-frame clones and lacks some. The table includes around 500,000 clones, over 25% detected once. Source material: naive CD4+ T cells from blood. These receptors were taken from a man aged 18 to 29 in good health.

Notes on this clone: Other nucleotide sequences from this sample produce the same CDR3. The chain uses TRBV20-1 and TRBJ2-5; D is perhaps TRBD2 (6 bases). CDR3 length: 11 amino acids. From germline, CDR1 is DFQATT and CDR2 SNEGSKA (reference sequence). The V end lost 3 bases, the J end lost 4 bases, and 6 bases lay between the germline ends. This CDR3 is CSARGGETQYF. The CDR3 DNA reads TGCAGTGCTAGGGGGGGAGAGACCCAGTACTTC.

This clone turned up a few times. This rearrangement joins TRBV6-1 to TRBJ1-5; D is unclear. V shed 7 bases and J shed 2 bases, with 6 bases lying between them. The CDR3 spans 12 residues. Germline-derived CDR1 and CDR2 are MNHNS and SASEGT. CDR3 bases: TGTGCCAGCATGGAAGGCAATCAGCCCCAGCATTTT. It translates to CASMEGNQPQHF.

This clone occurred a few times. The DNA of the CDR3 is TGCGCCAGCAGCTACAGTGGAGAGACCCAGTACTTC. This sequence encodes CASSYSGETQYF. The chain has TRBV5-1 and TRBJ2-5, with D hard to call. V lost 3 bases and J lost 4, with 7 bases in between. The CDR3 runs to 12 residues. Germline assignment: CDR1 SGHRS and CDR2 YFSETQ.

V gene TRBV25-1 combines with J gene TRBJ2-7; no clear D. V was pared by 2 bases and J by 5 bases, with 7 bases between. The CDR3 consists of 12 residues. The germline V gene encodes CDR1 MGHDK and CDR2 SYGVNS. The CDR3 loop reads CASSEPGNEQYF. The CDR3 nucleotides are TGTGCCAGCAGTGAACCCGGCAACGAGCAGTACTTC.

The chain carries TRBV20-1 and TRBJ1-1, with 9 nucleotides matching TRBD1. This CDR3 has 11 residues. The V gene's germline CDR1 is DFQATT and CDR2 SNEGSKA (reference sequence). J lost 6 bases, V lost 7 bases, and 3 bases had no gene match. For the CDR3, the DNA is TGCAGTGTCGGACAGGGGCCTGAAGCTTTCTTT. Encoded protein: CSVGQGPEAFF.

This clone was seen a handful of times. CDR3 region: CAWSGTEKFF. CDR3 DNA: TGTGCCTGGAGTGGGACAGAAAAGTTCTTC. The chain employs TRBV30 and TRBJ2-1; a possible D gene is TRBD1 (6 bases). This CDR3 is built from 10 residues. Per germline, CDR1 GTSNPN and CDR2 SVGIG (reference sequence). V shed 1 base and J shed 14 bases, with 9 bases lying between them. The full variable domain, with the rest looked up from reference TRBV30 and TRBJ2-1, is SQTIHQWPATLVQPVGSPLSLECTVEGTSNPNLYWYRQAAGRGLQLLFYSVGIGQISSEVPQNLSASRPQDRQFILSSKKLLLSDSGFYLCAWSGTEKFFGPGTRLTVL.

The chain combines TRBV5-6 with TRBJ1-2; unclear D gene. Germline CDR1 is SGHDT and CDR2 is YYEEEE. V gave up 4 bases and J gave up 6 bases, with 13 bases separating them. CDR3 length: 13 amino acids. The CDR3 region has the DNA TGTGCCAGCAGCCCTCGGGCCGCAGATGGCTACACCTTC. It translates to CASSPRAADGYTF. Based on the CDR3 plus reference TRBV5-6 and TRBJ1-2, the full variable domain is DAGVTQSPTHLIKTRGQQVTLRCSPKSGHDTVSWYQQALGQGPQFIFQYYEEEERQRGNFPDRFSGHQFPNYSSELNVNALLLGDSALYLCASSPRAADGYTFGSGTRLTVV.

V usage is TRBV29-1 and J usage is TRBJ2-1, with D unclear. This CDR3 has 12 amino acids. Deletions cut 6 bases from V and 7 bases from J, with 13 bases between. Germline V gene sequence: CDR1 SQVTM, CDR2 ANQGSEA. Written as DNA, the CDR3 is TGCAGCGTAGACGGACCCACAAATGAGCAGTTCTTC. Translation: CSVDGPTNEQFF.

This clone was picked up a small number of times. The chain employs TRBV20-1 and TRBJ2-7, with unresolved D. Per the germline V gene, CDR1 is DFQATT and CDR2 is SNEGSKA (reference sequence). Trimming cost V 6 bases and J 7 bases, with 13 bases left between them. This CDR3 spans 11 amino acids. The CDR3 sequence is CSAILLAEQYF. The CDR3 DNA reads TGCAGTGCGATCTTGTTAGCTGAGCAGTACTTC.

This clone has more than one count but fewer than ten. The J gene is TRBJ2-5, the V gene TRBV30; D is ambiguous. Germline V lookup: CDR1 GTSNPN, CDR2 SVGIG (reference sequence). V lost 7 bases, J lost 4 bases, and 16 bases lay in between. The CDR3 consists of 13 residues. The CDR3 DNA reads as TGTGCCTTAGGTATGGGCCCCCGAGAGACCCAGTACTTC. It specifies CALGMGPRETQYF.

This clone showed up just a few times. The rearrangement uses TRBV6-5 and TRBJ2-3; D remains unclear. Germline V gene sequence: CDR1 MNHEY, CDR2 SVGAGI. The CDR3 has 12 amino acids. The V gene lost 6 bases and the J gene lost 4 bases, with 8 bases spanning the gap. CDR3 protein: CASSPRPDTQYF. CDR3 DNA: TGTGCCAGCAGCCCTCGGCCAGATACGCAGTATTTT.

The V call is TRBV29-1, the J call TRBJ1-4, with 7 bases that match TRBD1. J was trimmed by 8 bases and V by 5 bases; bases with no gene match: 8. The CDR3 runs 13 residues. Germline CDR1 is SQVTM and CDR2 is ANQGSEA. The CDR3 DNA follows: TGCAGCGTTAGACAGGGCGGCGAGGAAAAACTGTTTTTT. Translated, it gives CSVRQGGEEKLFF.

This clone has just one count. The rearrangement joins TRBV7-9 to TRBJ1-1; D is undetermined. This CDR3 is 15 amino acids long. Germline V gene data show CDR1 as SEHNR and CDR2 as FQNEAQ (reference sequence). V lost 1 base to trimming and J lost 1 base, with 10 bases between them. The CDR3 reads CASSLEVGRNTEAFF. CDR3 in DNA: TGTGCCAGCAGCTTAGAGGTTGGAAGGAACACTGAAGCTTTCTTT.

This clone came up a few times. The V call is TRBV11-2, the J call TRBJ2-7; no definite D call. Trimming shortened V by 5 bases and J by 3 bases, and 17 bases separated the two germline ends. The germline gives CDR1 SGHAT, CDR2 FQNNGV. The CDR3 totals 15 residues. As DNA, the CDR3 is TGTGCCAGCAGCCGAACGCCGACAAGTGTCTACGAGCAGTACTTC. Translated, it gives CASSRTPTSVYEQYF.

The CDR3, as DNA: TGTGCCTGGAGGGGTGACGTCGGGGTATCATACGAGCAGTACTTC. This sequence encodes CAWRGDVGVSYEQYF. This chain connects TRBV30 to TRBJ2-7; D might be TRBD2 (5 bases). The CDR3 runs to 15 residues. Germline V gives CDR1 GTSNPN, CDR2 SVGIG (reference sequence). Trimming left V 3 bases short and J 4 bases short, with 19 bases between.

The sample holds a few counts of this clone. The rearrangement joins TRBV30 to TRBJ2-7, with D tentatively TRBD1 (6 bases). This CDR3 comprises 13 residues. Trimming took off 2 bases at V and 3 bases at J, with 11 bases between the two ends. CDR1 is GTSNPN and CDR2 is SVGIG in the germline V gene (reference sequence). DNA for the CDR3: TGTGCCTGGAGTACGGGACAACTCTACGAGCAGTACTTC. Translated: CAWSTGQLYEQYF.

The chain links TRBV29-1 to TRBJ2-1; D is possibly TRBD2 (5 bases). Trimming removed 7 bases from V and 0 bases from J, with 10 bases in between. CDR1 and CDR2 from the germline V gene are SQVTM and ANQGSEA. The CDR3 consists of 13 residues. In DNA, the CDR3 is TGCAGCGAACGGGGTAGCTCCTACAATGAGCAGTTCTTC. Translation: CSERGSSYNEQFF.

The V gene is TRBV5-6, the J gene TRBJ2-5; TRBD2 aligns across 7 bases. Germline CDR1 reads SGHDT; CDR2 reads YYEEEE. J lost 1 base, V lost 2 bases, and 5 bases had no gene match. The CDR3 runs 15 residues. Here the CDR3 reads CASSFGLAAQETQYF. The CDR3 DNA reads TGTGCCAGCAGCTTTGGCCTAGCGGCCCAAGAGACCCAGTACTTC.

The rearrangement uses TRBV28 and TRBJ2-2; 10 nucleotides line up with TRBD2. In germline, CDR1 is MDHEN, CDR2 SYDVKM. CDR3 size: 14 residues. V shed 7 bases, J shed 6 bases, and the junction held 5 bases outside the gene matches. The CDR3 DNA follows: TGTGCCAGCATTGCTAGCGGGAGATCCGGGGAGCTGTTTTTT. Protein product: CASIASGRSGELFF. Full variable domain (outside the CDR3, taken from reference TRBV28 and TRBJ2-2): DVKVTQSSRYLVKRTGEKVFLECVQDMDHENMFWYRQDPGLGLRLIYFSYDVKMKEKGDIPEGYSVSREKKERFSLILESASTNQTSMYLCASIASGRSGELFFGEGSRLTVL.